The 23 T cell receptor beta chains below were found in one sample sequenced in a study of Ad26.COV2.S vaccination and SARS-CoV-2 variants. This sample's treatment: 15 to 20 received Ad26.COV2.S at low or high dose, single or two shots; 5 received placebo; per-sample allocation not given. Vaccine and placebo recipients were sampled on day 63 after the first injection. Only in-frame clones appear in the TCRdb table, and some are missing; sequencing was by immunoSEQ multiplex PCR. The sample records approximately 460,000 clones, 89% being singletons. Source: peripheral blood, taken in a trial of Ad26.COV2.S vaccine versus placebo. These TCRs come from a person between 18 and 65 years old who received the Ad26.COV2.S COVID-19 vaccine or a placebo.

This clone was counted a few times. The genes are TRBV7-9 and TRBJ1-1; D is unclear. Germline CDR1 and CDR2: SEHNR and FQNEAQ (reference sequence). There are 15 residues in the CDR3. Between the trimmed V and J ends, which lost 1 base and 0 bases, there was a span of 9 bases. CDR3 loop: CASSLERDMNTEAFF. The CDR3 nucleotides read TGTGCCAGCAGCTTAGAGAGAGACATGAACACTGAAGCTTTCTTT.

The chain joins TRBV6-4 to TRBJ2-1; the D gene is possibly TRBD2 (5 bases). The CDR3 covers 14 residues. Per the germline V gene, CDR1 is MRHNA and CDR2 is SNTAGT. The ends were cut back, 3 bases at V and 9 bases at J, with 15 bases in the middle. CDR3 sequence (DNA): TGTGCCAGCAGTGAATCTGGCGGGCTCGGTGAGCAGTTCTTC. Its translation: CASSESGGLGEQFF.

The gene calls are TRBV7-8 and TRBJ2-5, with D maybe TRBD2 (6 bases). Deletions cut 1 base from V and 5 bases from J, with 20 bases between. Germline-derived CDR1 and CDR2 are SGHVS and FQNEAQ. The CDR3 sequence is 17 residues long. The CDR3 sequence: CASSLVPRYGSVETQYF. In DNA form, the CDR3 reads TGTGCCAGCAGCTTAGTCCCTAGGTACGGGAGCGTCGAGACCCAGTACTTC.

CDR3 nucleotide sequence: TGTGCCAGCACGCACGGGGGCGAAGCTTTCTTT. Translating gives CASTHGGEAFF. The chain joins TRBV6-5 to TRBJ1-1; D might be TRBD1 (6 bases). The CDR3 has 11 amino acids. Germline V lookup: CDR1 MNHEY, CDR2 SVGAGI. V lost 7 bases to trimming and J lost 8 bases, with 11 bases between them.

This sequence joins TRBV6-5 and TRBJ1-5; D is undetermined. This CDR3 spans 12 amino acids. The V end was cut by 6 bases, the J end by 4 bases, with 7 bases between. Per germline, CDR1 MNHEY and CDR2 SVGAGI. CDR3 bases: TGTGCCAGCAGAAACATGAATCAGCCCCAGCATTTT. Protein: CASRNMNQPQHF.

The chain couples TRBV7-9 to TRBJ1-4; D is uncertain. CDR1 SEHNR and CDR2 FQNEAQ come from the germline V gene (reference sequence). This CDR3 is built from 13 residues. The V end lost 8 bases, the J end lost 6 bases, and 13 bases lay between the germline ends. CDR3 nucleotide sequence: TGTGCCAGCGAGAGGCCCGGGGATGAAAAACTGTTTTTT. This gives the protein CASERPGDEKLFF.

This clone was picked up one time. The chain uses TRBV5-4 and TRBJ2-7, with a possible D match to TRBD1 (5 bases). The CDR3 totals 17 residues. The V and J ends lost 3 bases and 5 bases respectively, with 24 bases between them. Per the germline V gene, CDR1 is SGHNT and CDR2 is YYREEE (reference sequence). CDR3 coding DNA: TGTGCCAGCAGCTCGATCCTCGGACAACGCAATAGCCACGAGCAGTACTTC. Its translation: CASSSILGQRNSHEQYF.

CDR3 sequence: CASSRGRIEKLFF. As DNA, the CDR3 is TGTGCCAGCAGCCGGGGTCGAATTGAAAAACTGTTTTTT. This chain links TRBV7-9 with TRBJ1-4, with D unclear. CDR1 is SEHNR and CDR2 is FQNEAQ in the germline V gene (reference sequence). The V and J ends lost 5 bases and 7 bases respectively, with 11 bases between them. This CDR3 contains 13 residues.

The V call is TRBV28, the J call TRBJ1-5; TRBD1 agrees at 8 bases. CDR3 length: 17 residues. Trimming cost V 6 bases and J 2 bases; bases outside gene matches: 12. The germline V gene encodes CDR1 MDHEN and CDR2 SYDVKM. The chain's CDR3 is CASSNLGTGQGNQPQHF. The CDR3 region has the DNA TGTGCCAGCAGCAACCTGGGGACAGGTCAGGGCAATCAGCCCCAGCATTTT.

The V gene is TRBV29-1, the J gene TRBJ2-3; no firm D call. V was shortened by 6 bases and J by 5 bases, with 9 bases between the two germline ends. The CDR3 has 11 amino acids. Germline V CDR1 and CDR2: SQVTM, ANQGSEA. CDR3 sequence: CSVANIDTQYF. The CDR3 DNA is TGCAGCGTCGCCAATATAGATACGCAGTATTTT.

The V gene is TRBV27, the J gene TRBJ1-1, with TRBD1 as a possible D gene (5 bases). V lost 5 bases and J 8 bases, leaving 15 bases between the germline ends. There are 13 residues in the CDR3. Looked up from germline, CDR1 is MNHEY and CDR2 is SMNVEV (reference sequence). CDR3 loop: CASSRKGPLEAFF. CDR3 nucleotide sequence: TGTGCCAGCAGTCGTAAGGGACCTTTAGAAGCTTTCTTT.

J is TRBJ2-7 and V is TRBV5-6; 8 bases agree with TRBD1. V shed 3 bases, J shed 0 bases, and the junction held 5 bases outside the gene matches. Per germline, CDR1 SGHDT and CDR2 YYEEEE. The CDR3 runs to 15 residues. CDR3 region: CASSWGTGGSYEQYF. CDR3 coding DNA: TGTGCCAGCAGCTGGGGCACAGGGGGCTCCTACGAGCAGTACTTC.

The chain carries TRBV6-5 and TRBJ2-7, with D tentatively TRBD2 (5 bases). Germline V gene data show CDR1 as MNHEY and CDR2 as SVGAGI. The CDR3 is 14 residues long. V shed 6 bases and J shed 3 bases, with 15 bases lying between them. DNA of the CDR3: TGTGCCAGCAGCTCCTCCGGGGTTCGCTACGAGCAGTACTTC. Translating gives CASSSSGVRYEQYF.

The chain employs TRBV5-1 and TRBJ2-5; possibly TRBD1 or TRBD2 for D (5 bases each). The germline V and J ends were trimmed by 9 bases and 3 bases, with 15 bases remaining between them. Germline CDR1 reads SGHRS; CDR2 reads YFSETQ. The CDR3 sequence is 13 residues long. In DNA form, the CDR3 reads TGCGCCACCGCAGGGACGGCTAAAGAGACCCAGTACTTC. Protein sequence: CATAGTAKETQYF.

The CDR3 here is CASQLGAVNQPQHF. The CDR3 nucleotides read TGTGCCAGCCAGCTGGGGGCAGTCAATCAGCCCCAGCATTTT. V is TRBV2 and J is TRBJ1-5; tentative D call: TRBD1 (6 bases). Germline V gene sequence: CDR1 SNHLY, CDR2 FYNNEI. The V end was cut by 8 bases, the J end by 3 bases, with 14 bases between. This CDR3 contains 14 residues.

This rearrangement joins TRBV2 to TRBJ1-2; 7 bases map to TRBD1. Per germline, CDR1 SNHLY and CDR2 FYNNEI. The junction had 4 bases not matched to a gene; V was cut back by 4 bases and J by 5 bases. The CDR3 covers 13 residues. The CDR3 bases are TGTGCCAGCAGTGGGGGACAGATATATGGCTACACCTTC. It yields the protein CASSGGQIYGYTF.

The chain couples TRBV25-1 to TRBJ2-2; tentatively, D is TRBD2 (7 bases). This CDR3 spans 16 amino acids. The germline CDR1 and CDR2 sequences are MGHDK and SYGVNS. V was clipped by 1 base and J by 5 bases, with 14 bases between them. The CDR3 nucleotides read TGTGCCAGCAGTGAATGGGGCAGGGGAGGGACCGGGGAGCTGTTTTTT. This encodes CASSEWGRGGTGELFF. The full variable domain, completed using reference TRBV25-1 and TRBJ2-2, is EADIYQTPRYLVIGTGKKITLECSQTMGHDKMYWYQQDPGMELHLIHYSYGVNSTEKGDLSSESTVSRIRTEHFPLTLESARPSHTSQYLCASSEWGRGGTGELFFGEGSRLTVL.

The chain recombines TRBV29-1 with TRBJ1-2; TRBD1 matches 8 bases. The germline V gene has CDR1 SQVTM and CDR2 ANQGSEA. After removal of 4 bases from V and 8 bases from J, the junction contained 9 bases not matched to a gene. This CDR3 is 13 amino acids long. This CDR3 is CSVVGQGGWGYTF. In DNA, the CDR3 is TGCAGCGTTGTAGGACAGGGAGGATGGGGCTACACCTTC.

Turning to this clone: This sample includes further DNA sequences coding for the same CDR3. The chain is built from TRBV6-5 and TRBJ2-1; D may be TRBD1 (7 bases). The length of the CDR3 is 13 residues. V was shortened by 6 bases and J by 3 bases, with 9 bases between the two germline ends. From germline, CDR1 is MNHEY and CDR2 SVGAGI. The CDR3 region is CASRRDSYNEQFF. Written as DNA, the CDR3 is TGTGCCAGCAGGCGGGACAGCTACAATGAGCAGTTCTTC.

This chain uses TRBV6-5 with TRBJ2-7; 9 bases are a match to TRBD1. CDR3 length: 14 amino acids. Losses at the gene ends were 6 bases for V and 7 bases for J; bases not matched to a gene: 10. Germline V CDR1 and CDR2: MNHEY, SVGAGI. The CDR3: CASRGTGQLFEQYF. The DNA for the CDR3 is TGTGCCAGCAGGGGGACAGGGCAACTTTTTGAGCAGTACTTC.

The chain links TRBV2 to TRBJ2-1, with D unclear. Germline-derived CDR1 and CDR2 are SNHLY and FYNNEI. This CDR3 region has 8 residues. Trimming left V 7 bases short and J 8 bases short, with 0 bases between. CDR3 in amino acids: CASNEQFF. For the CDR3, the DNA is TGTGCCAGCAATGAGCAGTTCTTC.

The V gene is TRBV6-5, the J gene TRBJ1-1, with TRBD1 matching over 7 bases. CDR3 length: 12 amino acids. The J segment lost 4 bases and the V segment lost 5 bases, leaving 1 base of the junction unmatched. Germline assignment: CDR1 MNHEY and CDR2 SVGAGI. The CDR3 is CASSRQGTEAFF. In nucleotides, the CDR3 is TGTGCCAGCAGTAGACAGGGCACTGAAGCTTTCTTT.

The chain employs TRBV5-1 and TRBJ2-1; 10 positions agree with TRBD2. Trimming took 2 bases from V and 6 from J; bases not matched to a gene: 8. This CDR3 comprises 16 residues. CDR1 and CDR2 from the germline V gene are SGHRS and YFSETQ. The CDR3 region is CASSLSLAGATNEQFF. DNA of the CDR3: TGCGCCAGCAGCTTATCGCTAGCGGGGGCTACCAATGAGCAGTTCTTC.